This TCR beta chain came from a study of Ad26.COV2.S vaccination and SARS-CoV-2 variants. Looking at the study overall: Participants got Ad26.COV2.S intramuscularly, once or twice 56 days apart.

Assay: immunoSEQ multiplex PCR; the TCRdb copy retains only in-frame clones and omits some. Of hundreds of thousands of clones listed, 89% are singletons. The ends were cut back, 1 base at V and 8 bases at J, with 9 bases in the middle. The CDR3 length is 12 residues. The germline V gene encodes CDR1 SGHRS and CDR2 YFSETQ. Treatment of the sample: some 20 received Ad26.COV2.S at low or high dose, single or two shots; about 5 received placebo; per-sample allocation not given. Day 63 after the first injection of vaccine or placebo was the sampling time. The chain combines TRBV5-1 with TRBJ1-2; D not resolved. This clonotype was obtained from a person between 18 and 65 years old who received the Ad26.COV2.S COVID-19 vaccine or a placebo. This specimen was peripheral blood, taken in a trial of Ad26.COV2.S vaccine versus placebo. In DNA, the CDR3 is TGCGCCAGCAGCTTGTTGGAGGAGGGCTACACCTTC. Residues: CASSLLEEGYTF.